These 24 T cell receptor beta chains originate from one sample sequenced in a study of blood T cell repertoires in COVID-19. This table comes from immunoSEQ multiplex PCR, and its TCRdb copy is limited to in-frame clones, with some not included. Among a few hundred thousand clones, around 89% were seen once, and the ten largest hold around 1.3%. The sequencing input was PBMCs or T cells enriched from blood (not recorded which). The receptors originated from a woman between 35 and 50 years old with acute COVID-19.

Notes on this clone: The same CDR3 arises from other DNA sequences in this sample as well. V gene TRBV5-1 combines with J gene TRBJ2-3; 8 nucleotides match TRBD1. CDR1 is SGHRS, CDR2 YFSETQ, per germline. This CDR3 has 14 amino acids. Germline trimming cut 2 bases from V and 3 bases from J; bases unmatched to any gene: 2. The CDR3 nucleotides read TGCGCCAGCAGCTTACAGGGGGGAACAGATACGCAGTATTTT. It is translated as CASSLQGGTDTQYF.

The J gene is TRBJ2-5, the V gene TRBV10-1; D perhaps matches TRBD2 (5 bases). Per the germline V gene, CDR1 is WNHNN and CDR2 is SYGVQD (reference sequence). The CDR3 totals 14 residues. The ends were cut back, 6 bases at V and 5 bases at J, with 16 bases in the middle. The DNA of the CDR3 is TGCGCCAGCAGCGAGACGGGATGGCGGGAGACCCAGTACTTC. This sequence encodes CASSETGWRETQYF.

This chain connects TRBV6-5 to TRBJ2-1, with D possibly being TRBD2 (5 bases). V was trimmed by 7 bases and J by 4 bases, leaving 17 bases between them. This CDR3 is built from 15 residues. From germline, CDR1 is MNHEY and CDR2 SVGAGI. The CDR3: CASIKGGSQYNEQFF. The CDR3 coding sequence is TGTGCCAGCATCAAAGGCGGGTCCCAGTACAATGAGCAGTTCTTC.

The chain uses TRBV19 and TRBJ1-2; no firm D call. CDR1 and CDR2 from the germline V gene are LNHDA and SQIVND (reference sequence). There are 16 residues in the CDR3. The V and J ends lost 0 bases and 3 bases respectively, with 14 bases between them. The CDR3: CASSIDHRGGDYGYTF. CDR3 DNA sequence: TGTGCCAGTAGTATAGATCATCGGGGTGGTGACTATGGCTACACCTTC.

The genes are TRBV7-6 and TRBJ1-5, with D unclear. This CDR3 spans 14 amino acids. V was cut by 2 bases and J by 3 bases, with 8 bases left in between. CDR1 is SGHVS and CDR2 is FNYEAQ in the germline V gene. Here the CDR3 DNA reads TGTGCCAGCAGCTTATGGGAGGACAATCAGCCCCAGCATTTT. This codes for CASSLWEDNQPQHF. Using reference TRBV7-6 and TRBJ1-5 for the parts outside the CDR3, the full variable domain is GAGVSQSPRYKVTKRGQDVALRCDPISGHVSLYWYRQALGQGPEFLTYFNYEAQQDKSGLPNDRFSAERPEGSISTLTIQRTEQRDSAMYRCASSLWEDNQPQHFGDGTRLSIL.

V usage is TRBV24-1 and J usage is TRBJ2-1, with a possible D match to TRBD2 (7 bases). CDR1 is KGHDR and CDR2 is SFDVKD in the germline V gene. V lost 6 bases, J lost 10 bases, and 18 bases lay in between. The CDR3 loop spans 14 amino acids. CDR3 residues: CATSSGGQLYEQFF. The CDR3 DNA reads TGTGCCACCAGTTCCGGGGGGCAGCTGTACGAGCAGTTCTTC.

The chain is built from TRBV27 and TRBJ1-4, with TRBD1 matching over 7 bases. Germline trimming cut 2 bases from V and 4 bases from J; bases unmatched to any gene: 1. The germline gives CDR1 MNHEY, CDR2 SMNVEV (reference sequence). The CDR3 has 14 amino acids. The CDR3 spells CASSLTGVNEKLFF. The CDR3 DNA reads TGTGCCAGCAGTTTAACAGGGGTTAATGAAAAACTGTTTTTT.

This chain connects TRBV15 to TRBJ1-2; no clear D. V shed 0 bases and J shed 5 bases, with 10 bases lying between them. The CDR3 runs 14 residues. From germline, CDR1 is LNHNV and CDR2 YYDKDF (reference sequence). CDR3 region: CATSRDRTGYGYTF. The CDR3 bases are TGTGCCACCAGCAGAGATCGAACCGGGTATGGCTACACCTTC.

This chain joins TRBV5-5 and TRBJ1-5, with D possibly being TRBD1 (5 bases). Per the germline V gene, CDR1 is SGHKS and CDR2 is YYEKEE (reference sequence). Trimming removed 2 bases at V and 11 bases at J, with 14 bases between. CDR3 length: 13 residues. Written as DNA, the CDR3 is TGTGCCAGCAGCTTTGGGCAGGAGGGGACCCAGCATTTT. The encoded protein is CASSFGQEGTQHF.

This clone was counted a few times. The V and J genes are TRBV7-9 and TRBJ2-1; 8 nucleotides match TRBD2. J was trimmed by 15 bases and V by 3 bases; bases with no gene match: 7. The CDR3 is made up of 12 amino acids. Looked up from germline, CDR1 is SEHNR and CDR2 is FQNEAQ (reference sequence). CDR3 sequence (DNA): TGTGCCAGCAGCTTCGGACTAGCACCGCCGTTCTTC. Translating gives CASSFGLAPPFF. Based on the CDR3 plus reference TRBV7-9 and TRBJ2-1, the full variable domain is DTGVSQNPRHKITKRGQNVTFRCDPISEHNRLYWYRQTLGQGPEFLTYFQNEAQLEKSRLLSDRFSAERPKGSFSTLEIQRTEQGDSAMYLCASSFGLAPPFFGPGTRLTVL.

The chain combines TRBV4-3 with TRBJ2-1; 9 nucleotides align to TRBD1. The junction had 6 bases not matched to a gene; V was cut back by 3 bases and J by 6 bases. From germline, CDR1 is LGHNA and CDR2 YSLEER. The CDR3 spans 15 residues. CDR3 nucleotide sequence: TGCGCCAGCAGCCAGTTGGGACAGGGAAGCAATGAGCAGTTCTTC. Translating gives CASSQLGQGSNEQFF.

This clone has more than one count but fewer than ten. The chain recombines TRBV6-5 with TRBJ2-7, with 12 bases matching TRBD2. V shed 7 bases, J shed 5 bases, and the junction held 6 bases outside the gene matches. Germline CDR1 MNHEY, CDR2 SVGAGI. This CDR3 contains 14 residues. As DNA, the CDR3 is TGTGCCAGCACCCTAGCGGGAGGGCCAAACGAGCAGTACGTC. It yields the protein CASTLAGGPNEQYV.

This clone is a singleton in its sample. CDR3 protein: CASRKGDRNQPQHF. Written as DNA, the CDR3 is TGTGCCAGCCGAAAGGGGGACAGAAATCAGCCCCAGCATTTT. The chain uses TRBV2 and TRBJ1-5; 7 nucleotides line up with TRBD1. The germline V gene encodes CDR1 SNHLY and CDR2 FYNNEI. The ends lost 8 bases at V and 4 bases at J; junction bases unmatched: 8. The CDR3 consists of 14 residues.

V is TRBV10-2 and J is TRBJ1-6; 7 nucleotides agree with TRBD1. From germline, CDR1 is WSHSY and CDR2 SAAADI. This CDR3 contains 15 residues. With V trimmed by 5 bases and J by 8 bases, 9 bases remained unmatched. The CDR3 is CASSRLTGSDSPLHF. The CDR3 DNA is TGCGCCAGCAGTCGCCTGACAGGGAGCGATTCACCCCTCCACTTT.

Here the CDR3 reads CASSLSLAGVRETQYF. CDR3 DNA sequence: TGTGCCAGCAGCTTGAGTCTAGCGGGAGTTCGGGAGACCCAGTACTTC. This sequence joins TRBV5-4 and TRBJ2-5; 10 bases agree with TRBD2. Germline V gene data show CDR1 as SGHNT and CDR2 as YYREEE (reference sequence). The V and J ends lost 1 base and 5 bases, in that order; junction bases with no gene match: 8. The CDR3 runs to 16 residues.

The chain couples TRBV9 to TRBJ2-3, with 7 nucleotides matching TRBD2. The CDR3 runs to 14 residues. Germline CDR1 reads SGDLS; CDR2 reads YYNGEE. V dropped 3 bases and J dropped 6; count of bases not matched to a gene: 7. The CDR3 reads CASSDRTSWDTQYF. DNA for the CDR3: TGTGCCAGCAGCGACCGGACTAGTTGGGATACGCAGTATTTT.

The rearrangement joins TRBV3-1 (or the pseudogene TRBV3-2) to TRBJ2-3; 7 nucleotides match TRBD2. The trim removed 5 bases at V and 0 bases at J, leaving 5 bases unmatched. Germline assignment: CDR1 LGHDT and CDR2 YNNKEL (reference sequence). The CDR3 covers 15 residues. In nucleotides, the CDR3 is TGTGCCAGCAGCTCCGAAGCGGGGAGCACAGATACGCAGTATTTT. It encodes CASSSEAGSTDTQYF.

This clone was counted a few times. The chain joins TRBV30 to TRBJ2-7; 8 positions match TRBD2. Germline CDR1 reads GTSNPN; CDR2 reads SVGIG (reference sequence). J was trimmed by 9 bases and V by 7 bases; bases with no gene match: 23. The CDR3 runs 16 residues. In DNA, the CDR3 is TGTGCCTACGTGAGGGGTGAACAGCGGGAGACCGCGGTGCAGTACTTC. Protein sequence: CAYVRGEQRETAVQYF.

The V and J genes are TRBV27 and TRBJ1-3; possibly TRBD1 for D (5 bases). This CDR3 is built from 15 residues. The V gene lost 5 bases and the J gene lost 4 bases, with 15 bases spanning the gap. Per the germline V gene, CDR1 is MNHEY and CDR2 is SMNVEV (reference sequence). The DNA for the CDR3 is TGTGCCAGCAGTCCCAGACAGAACCTCGGAAACACCATATATTTT. Translated: CASSPRQNLGNTIYF.

The chain couples TRBV18 to TRBJ1-1; D is possibly TRBD1 (6 bases). Per the germline V gene, CDR1 is KGHSH and CDR2 is LQKENI. The CDR3 loop spans 13 amino acids. V lost 5 bases to trimming and J lost 1 base, with 8 bases between them. CDR3 region: CASSSDRNTEAFF. Written as DNA, the CDR3 is TGTGCCAGCTCATCGGACAGGAACACTGAAGCTTTCTTT.

This chain links TRBV27 with TRBJ1-6; tentative D call: TRBD1 (5 bases). The CDR3 loop spans 16 amino acids. The V end lost 0 bases, the J end lost 7 bases, and 13 bases lay between the germline ends. Per the germline V gene, CDR1 is MNHEY and CDR2 is SMNVEV (reference sequence). The CDR3 DNA follows: TGTGCCAGCAGTTTATCGGGCCAGGGCCCGAATTCACCCCTCCACTTT. It codes for CASSLSGQGPNSPLHF.

The chain combines TRBV5-1 with TRBJ1-1, with D possibly TRBD1 on 6 matching bases. Trimming took off 1 base at V and 3 bases at J, with 16 bases between the two ends. Germline-derived CDR1 and CDR2 are SGHRS and YFSETQ. This CDR3 spans 16 amino acids. The CDR3 DNA reads TGCGCCAGCAGCTTGTTCAGGGGCCGTGGAGACACTGAAGCTTTCTTT. It translates to CASSLFRGRGDTEAFF.

This clone was seen more than once but under ten times. The chain couples TRBV5-6 to TRBJ2-3, with D tentatively TRBD2 (5 bases). Between the trimmed V and J ends, which lost 1 base and 1 base, there was a span of 13 bases. Germline CDR1 reads SGHDT; CDR2 reads YYEEEE. The CDR3 sequence is 16 residues long. The chain's CDR3 is CASSLLSGLGTDTQYF. The CDR3 DNA is TGTGCCAGCAGCTTGTTGAGCGGTTTAGGCACAGATACGCAGTATTTT.

This clone was detected a few times. The chain is built from TRBV7-2 and TRBJ1-1; D unresolved. V shed 5 bases and J shed 6 bases, with 16 bases lying between them. This CDR3 region has 14 residues. CDR1 and CDR2 (germline): SGHTA, FQGNSA. The CDR3 sequence: CASSLTVVVAEAFF. CDR3 in DNA: TGTGCCAGCAGCCTTACAGTGGTTGTCGCTGAAGCTTTCTTT.